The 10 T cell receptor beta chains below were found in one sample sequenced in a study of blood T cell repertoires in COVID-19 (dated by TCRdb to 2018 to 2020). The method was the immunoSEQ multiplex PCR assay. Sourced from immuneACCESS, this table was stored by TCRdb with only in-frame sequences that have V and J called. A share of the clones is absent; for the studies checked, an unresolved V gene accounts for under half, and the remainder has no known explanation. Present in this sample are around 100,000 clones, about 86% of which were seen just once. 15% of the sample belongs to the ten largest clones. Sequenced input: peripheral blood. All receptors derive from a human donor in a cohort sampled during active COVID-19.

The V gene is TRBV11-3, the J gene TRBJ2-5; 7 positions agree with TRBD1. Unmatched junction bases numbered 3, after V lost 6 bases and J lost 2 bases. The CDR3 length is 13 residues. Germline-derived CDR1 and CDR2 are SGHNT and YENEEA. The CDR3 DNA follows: TGTGCCAGCAGTAGACAGGGACAAGAGACCCAGTACTTC. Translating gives CASSRQGQETQYF. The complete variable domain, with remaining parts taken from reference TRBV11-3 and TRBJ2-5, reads EAGVVQSPRYKIIEKKQPVAFWCNPISGHNTLYWYLQNLGQGPELLIRYENEEAVDDSQLPKDRFSAERLKGVDSTLKIQPAELGDSAVYLCASSRQGQETQYFGPGTRLLVL.

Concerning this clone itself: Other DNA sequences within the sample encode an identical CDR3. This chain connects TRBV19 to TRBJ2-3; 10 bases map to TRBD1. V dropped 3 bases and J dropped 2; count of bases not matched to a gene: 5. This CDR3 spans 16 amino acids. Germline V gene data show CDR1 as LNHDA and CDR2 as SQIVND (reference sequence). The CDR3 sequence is CASSILGQGFTDTQYF. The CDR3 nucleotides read TGTGCCAGTAGTATTTTGGGACAGGGGTTCACAGATACGCAGTATTTT.

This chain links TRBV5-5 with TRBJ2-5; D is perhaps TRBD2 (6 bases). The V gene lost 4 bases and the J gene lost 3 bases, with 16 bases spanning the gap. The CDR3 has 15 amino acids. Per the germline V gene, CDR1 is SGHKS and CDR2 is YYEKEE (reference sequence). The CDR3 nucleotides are TGTGCCAGCAGCACGGAGGGCTTCGTGGAAGAGACCCAGTACTTC. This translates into CASSTEGFVEETQYF.

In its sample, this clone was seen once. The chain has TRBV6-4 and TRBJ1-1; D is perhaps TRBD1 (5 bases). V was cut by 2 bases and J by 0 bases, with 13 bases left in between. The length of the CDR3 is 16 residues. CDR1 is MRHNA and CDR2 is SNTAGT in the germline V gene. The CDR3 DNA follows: TGTGCCAGCAGTGACCCCAGGCGGGGGTTGAACACTGAAGCTTTCTTT. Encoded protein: CASSDPRRGLNTEAFF.

For the CDR3, the DNA is TGTGCCAGCAGCCCCCGGACTAGCGGGAGCCGGGATTACAATGAGCAGTTCTTC. Its translation: CASSPRTSGSRDYNEQFF. The chain links TRBV7-3 to TRBJ2-1; TRBD2 aligns across 13 bases. Germline V lookup: CDR1 SGHTA, CDR2 FQGTGA. This CDR3 has 18 residues. Trimming at V came to 5 bases and at J to 4 bases, leaving 11 bases not matched to a gene.

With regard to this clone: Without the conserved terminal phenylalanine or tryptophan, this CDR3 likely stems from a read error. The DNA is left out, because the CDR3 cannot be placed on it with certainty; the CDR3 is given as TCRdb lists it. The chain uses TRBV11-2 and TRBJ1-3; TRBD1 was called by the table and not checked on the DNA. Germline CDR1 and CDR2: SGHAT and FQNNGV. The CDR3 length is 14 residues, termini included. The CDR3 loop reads CASSRGTGGGPLDV.

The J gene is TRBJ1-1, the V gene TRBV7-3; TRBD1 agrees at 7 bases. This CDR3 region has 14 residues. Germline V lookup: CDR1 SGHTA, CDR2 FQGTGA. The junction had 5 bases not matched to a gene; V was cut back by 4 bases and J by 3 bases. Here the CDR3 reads CASSSDRSDTEAFF. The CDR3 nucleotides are TGTGCCAGCAGCTCGGACAGGTCGGACACTGAAGCTTTCTTT.

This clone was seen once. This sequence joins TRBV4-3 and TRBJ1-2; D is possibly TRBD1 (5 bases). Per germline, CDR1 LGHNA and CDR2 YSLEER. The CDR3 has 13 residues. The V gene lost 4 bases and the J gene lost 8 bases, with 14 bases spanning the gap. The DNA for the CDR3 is TGCGCCAGCAGCCCGACAGCCCTTATCGGCTACACCTTC. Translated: CASSPTALIGYTF.

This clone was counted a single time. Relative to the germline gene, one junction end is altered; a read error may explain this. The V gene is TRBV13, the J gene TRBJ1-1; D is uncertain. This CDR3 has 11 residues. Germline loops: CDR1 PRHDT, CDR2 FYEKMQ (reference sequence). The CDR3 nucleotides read TGTGCCAGCAGAAAGACAACTGAAGTTTTCTTT. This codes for CASRKTTEVFF.

The chain's CDR3 is CASSLPPRDRDYGYTF. The CDR3 coding sequence is TGTGCCAGCAGCTTACCACCCAGGGACAGGGACTATGGCTACACCTTC. The J gene is TRBJ1-2, the V gene TRBV5-4, with 9 bases identical to TRBD1. The length of the CDR3 is 16 residues. Germline CDR1 is SGHNT and CDR2 is YYREEE (reference sequence). With 2 bases clipped from V and 3 bases from J, the junction kept 8 bases outside the gene matches.